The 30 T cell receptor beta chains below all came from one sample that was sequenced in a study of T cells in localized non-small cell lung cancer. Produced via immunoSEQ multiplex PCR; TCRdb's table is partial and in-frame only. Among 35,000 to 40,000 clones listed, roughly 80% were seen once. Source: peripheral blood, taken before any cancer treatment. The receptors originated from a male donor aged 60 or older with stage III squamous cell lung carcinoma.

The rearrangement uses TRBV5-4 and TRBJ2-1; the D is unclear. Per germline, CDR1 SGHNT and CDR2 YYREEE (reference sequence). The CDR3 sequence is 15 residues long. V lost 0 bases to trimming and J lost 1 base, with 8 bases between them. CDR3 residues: CASSLDLGSYNEQFF. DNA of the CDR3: TGTGCCAGCAGCTTGGATCTGGGATCCTACAATGAGCAGTTCTTC.

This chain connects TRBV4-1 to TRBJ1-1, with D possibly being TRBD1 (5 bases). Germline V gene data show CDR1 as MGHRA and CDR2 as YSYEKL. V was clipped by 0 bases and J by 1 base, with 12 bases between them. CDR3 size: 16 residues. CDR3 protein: CASSQDYGTPNTEAFF. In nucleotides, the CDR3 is TGCGCCAGCAGCCAAGACTACGGGACGCCGAACACTGAAGCTTTCTTT.

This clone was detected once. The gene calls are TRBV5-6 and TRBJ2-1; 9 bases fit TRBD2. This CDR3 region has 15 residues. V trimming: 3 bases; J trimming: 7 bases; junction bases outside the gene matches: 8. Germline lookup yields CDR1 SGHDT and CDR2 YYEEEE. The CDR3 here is CASSYSGSPLNEQFF. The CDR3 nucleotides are TGTGCCAGCAGCTATAGCGGGAGTCCCCTTAATGAGCAGTTCTTC.

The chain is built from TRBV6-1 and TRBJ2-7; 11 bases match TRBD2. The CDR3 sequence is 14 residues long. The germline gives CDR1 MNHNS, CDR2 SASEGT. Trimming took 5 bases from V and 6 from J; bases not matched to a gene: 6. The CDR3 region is CASSRGLAETEQYF. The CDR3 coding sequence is TGTGCCAGCAGTAGGGGACTAGCGGAAACCGAGCAGTACTTC.

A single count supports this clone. This chain's CDR3 is CASSPRQAAYNEQFF. As DNA, the CDR3 is TGCGCCAGCAGTCCCAGACAGGCTGCCTACAATGAGCAGTTCTTC. This chain uses TRBV5-1 with TRBJ2-1, with a possible D match to TRBD1 (6 bases). The CDR3 runs to 15 residues. Germline V lookup: CDR1 SGHRS, CDR2 YFSETQ. V lost 5 bases and J lost 2, with 14 bases in between.

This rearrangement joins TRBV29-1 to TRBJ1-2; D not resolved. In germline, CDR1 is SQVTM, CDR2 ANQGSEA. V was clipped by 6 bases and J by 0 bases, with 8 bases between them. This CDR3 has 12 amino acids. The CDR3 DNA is TGCAGCGTGGGAGGGACTAACTATGGCTACACCTTC. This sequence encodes CSVGGTNYGYTF.

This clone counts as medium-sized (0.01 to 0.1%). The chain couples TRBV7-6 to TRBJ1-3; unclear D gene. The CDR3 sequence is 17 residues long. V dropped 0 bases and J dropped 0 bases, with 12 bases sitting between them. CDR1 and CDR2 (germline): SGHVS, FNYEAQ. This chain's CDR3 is CASSLAPDGSSGNTIYF. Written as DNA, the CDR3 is TGTGCCAGCAGCTTAGCCCCCGACGGGAGCTCTGGAAACACCATATATTTT.

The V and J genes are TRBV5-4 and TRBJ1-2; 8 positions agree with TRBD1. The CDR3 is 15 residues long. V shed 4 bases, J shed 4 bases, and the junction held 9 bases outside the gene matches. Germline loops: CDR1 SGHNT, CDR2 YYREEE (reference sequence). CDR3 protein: CASSPRDRRGYGYTF. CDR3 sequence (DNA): TGTGCCAGCAGCCCGCGGGACAGGCGCGGCTATGGCTACACCTTC.

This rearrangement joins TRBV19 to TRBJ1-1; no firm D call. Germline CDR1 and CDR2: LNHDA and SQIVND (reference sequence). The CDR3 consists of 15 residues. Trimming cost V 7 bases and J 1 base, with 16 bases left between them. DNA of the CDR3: TGTGCCAGTACCCCTAGGCGGGCCAGGAACACTGAAGCTTTCTTT. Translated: CASTPRRARNTEAFF.

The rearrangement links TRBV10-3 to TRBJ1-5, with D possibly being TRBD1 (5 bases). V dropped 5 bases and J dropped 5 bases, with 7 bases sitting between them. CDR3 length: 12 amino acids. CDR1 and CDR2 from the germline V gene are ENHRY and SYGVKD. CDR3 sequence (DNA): TGTGCCATCAGTCAGGGAGATCAGCCCCAGCATTTT. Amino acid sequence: CAISQGDQPQHF.

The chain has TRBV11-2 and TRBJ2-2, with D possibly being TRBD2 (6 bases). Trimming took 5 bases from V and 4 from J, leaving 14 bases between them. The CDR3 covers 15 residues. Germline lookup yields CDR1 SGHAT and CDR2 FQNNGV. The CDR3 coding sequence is TGTGCCAGCAGCCATGGGGACTGGAGCACCGGGGAGCTGTTTTTT. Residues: CASSHGDWSTGELFF.

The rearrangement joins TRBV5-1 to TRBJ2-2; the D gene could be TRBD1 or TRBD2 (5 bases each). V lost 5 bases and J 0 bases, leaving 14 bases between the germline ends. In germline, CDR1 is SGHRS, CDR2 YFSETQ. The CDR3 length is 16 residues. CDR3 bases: TGCGCCAGCAGTCTCTCCGGGGCACCGAACACCGGGGAGCTGTTTTTT. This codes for CASSLSGAPNTGELFF.

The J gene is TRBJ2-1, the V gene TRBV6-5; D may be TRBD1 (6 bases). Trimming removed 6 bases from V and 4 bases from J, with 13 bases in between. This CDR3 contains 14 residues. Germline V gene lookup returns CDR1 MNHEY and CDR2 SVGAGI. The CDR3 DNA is TGTGCCAGCAGACCCCGACAGGAGTACAATGAGCAGTTCTTC. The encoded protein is CASRPRQEYNEQFF.

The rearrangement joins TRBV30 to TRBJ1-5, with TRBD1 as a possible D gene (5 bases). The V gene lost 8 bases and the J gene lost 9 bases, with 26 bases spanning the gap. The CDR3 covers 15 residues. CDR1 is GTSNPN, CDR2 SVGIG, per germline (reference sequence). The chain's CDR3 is CASSAPGTAVLPQHF. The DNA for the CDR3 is TGTGCCAGTAGTGCCCCCGGGACCGCAGTACTGCCCCAGCATTTT.

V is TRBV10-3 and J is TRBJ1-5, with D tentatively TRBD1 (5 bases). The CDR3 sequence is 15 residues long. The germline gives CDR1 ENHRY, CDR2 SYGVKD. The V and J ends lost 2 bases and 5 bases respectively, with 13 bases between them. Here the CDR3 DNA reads TGTGCCATCAGTGAGGGCAGGGATGGGGATCAGCCCCAGCATTTT. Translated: CAISEGRDGDQPQHF.

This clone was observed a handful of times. CDR3: CASSTRDGGTGELFF. The CDR3 coding sequence is TGTGCCAGCAGTACCCGGGACGGAGGGACCGGGGAGCTGTTTTTT. This rearrangement joins TRBV6-1 to TRBJ2-2, with a weak D call TRBD2 (6 bases). The CDR3 runs to 15 residues. CDR1 is MNHNS, CDR2 SASEGT, per germline. Deletions cut 5 bases from V and 5 bases from J, with 15 bases between.

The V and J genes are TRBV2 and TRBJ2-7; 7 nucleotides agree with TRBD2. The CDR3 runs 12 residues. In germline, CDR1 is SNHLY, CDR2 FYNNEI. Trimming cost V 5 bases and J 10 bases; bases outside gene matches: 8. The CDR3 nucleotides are TGTGCCAGCAGTTGGCTAGCGGAGAACCAGTACTTC. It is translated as CASSWLAENQYF.

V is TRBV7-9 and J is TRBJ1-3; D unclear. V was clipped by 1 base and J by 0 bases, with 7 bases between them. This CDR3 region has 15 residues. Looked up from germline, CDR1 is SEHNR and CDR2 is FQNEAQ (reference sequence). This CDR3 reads CASSLGAISGNTIYF. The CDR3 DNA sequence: TGTGCCAGCAGCTTAGGGGCGATCTCTGGAAACACCATATATTTT.

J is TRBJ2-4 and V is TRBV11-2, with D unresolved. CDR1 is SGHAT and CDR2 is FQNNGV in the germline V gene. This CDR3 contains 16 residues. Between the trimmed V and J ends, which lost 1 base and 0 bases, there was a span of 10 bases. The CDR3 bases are TGTGCCAGCAGCTTAGTCCCGGATCCAGCCAAAAACATTCAGTACTTC. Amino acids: CASSLVPDPAKNIQYF.

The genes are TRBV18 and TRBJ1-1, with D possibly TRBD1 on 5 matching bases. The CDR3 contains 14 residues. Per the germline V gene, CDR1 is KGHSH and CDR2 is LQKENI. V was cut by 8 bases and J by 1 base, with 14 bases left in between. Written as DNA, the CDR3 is TGTGCCAGCCTTCAGGGCAGAGCGAACACTGAAGCTTTCTTT. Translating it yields CASLQGRANTEAFF.

The CDR3 region has the DNA TGCGCCAGCAGCTTGGATCCTTCGGGCACTGAAGCTTTCTTT. It codes for CASSLDPSGTEAFF. The chain joins TRBV5-1 to TRBJ1-1; no reliable D call. Germline V gene sequence: CDR1 SGHRS, CDR2 YFSETQ. This CDR3 has 14 amino acids. The V end lost 0 bases, the J end lost 4 bases, and 10 bases lay between the germline ends.

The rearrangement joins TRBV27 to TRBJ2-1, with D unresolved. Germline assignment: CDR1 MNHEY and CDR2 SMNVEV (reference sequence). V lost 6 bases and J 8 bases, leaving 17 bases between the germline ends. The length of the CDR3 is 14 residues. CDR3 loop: CASRSGRWVDEQFF. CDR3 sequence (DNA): TGTGCCAGCAGATCAGGTCGGTGGGTCGATGAGCAGTTCTTC.

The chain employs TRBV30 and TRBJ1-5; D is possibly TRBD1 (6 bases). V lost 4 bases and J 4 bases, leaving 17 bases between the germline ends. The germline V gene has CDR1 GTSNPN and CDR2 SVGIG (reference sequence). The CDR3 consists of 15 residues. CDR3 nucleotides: TGTGCCTGGACCCTAGGGGGAGGGAGGAATCAGCCCCAGCATTTT. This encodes CAWTLGGGRNQPQHF.

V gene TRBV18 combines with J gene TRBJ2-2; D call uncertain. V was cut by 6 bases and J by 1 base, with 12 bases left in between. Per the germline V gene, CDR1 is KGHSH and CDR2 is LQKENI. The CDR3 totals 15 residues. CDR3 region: CASSPLTGNTGELFF. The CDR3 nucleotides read TGTGCCAGCTCCCCATTGACGGGGAACACCGGGGAGCTGTTTTTT.

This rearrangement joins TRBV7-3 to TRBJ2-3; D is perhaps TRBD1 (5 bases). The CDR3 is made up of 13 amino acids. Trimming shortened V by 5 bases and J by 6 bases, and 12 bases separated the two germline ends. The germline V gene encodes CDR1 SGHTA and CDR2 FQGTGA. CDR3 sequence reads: CASSPADKDTQYF. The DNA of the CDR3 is TGTGCCAGCAGCCCCGCGGACAAGGATACGCAGTATTTT. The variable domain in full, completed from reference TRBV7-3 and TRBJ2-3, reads GAGVSQTPSNKVTEKGKYVELRCDPISGHTALYWYRQSLGQGPEFLIYFQGTGAADDSGLPNDRFFAVRPEGSVSTLKIQRTERGDSAVYLCASSPADKDTQYFGPGTRLTVL.

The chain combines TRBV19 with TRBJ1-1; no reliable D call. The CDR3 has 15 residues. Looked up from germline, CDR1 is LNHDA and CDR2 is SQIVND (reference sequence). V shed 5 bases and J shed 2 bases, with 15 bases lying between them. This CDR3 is CASSSPGLINTEAFF. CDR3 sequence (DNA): TGTGCCAGTAGTTCGCCGGGTCTGATTAACACTGAAGCTTTCTTT.

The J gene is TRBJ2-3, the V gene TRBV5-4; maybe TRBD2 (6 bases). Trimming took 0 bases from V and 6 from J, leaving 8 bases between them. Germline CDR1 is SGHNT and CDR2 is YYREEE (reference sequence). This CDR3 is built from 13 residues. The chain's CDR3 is CASSLGGRDTQYF. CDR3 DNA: TGTGCCAGCAGCTTGGGGGGGAGGGATACGCAGTATTTT.

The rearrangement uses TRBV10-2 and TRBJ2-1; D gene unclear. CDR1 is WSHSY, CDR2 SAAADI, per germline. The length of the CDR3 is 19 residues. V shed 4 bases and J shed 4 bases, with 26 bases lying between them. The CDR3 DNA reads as TGCGCCAGCAGTGGCCCACGCCGATCCTACAGTAATGGGTACAATGAGCAGTTCTTC. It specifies CASSGPRRSYSNGYNEQFF.

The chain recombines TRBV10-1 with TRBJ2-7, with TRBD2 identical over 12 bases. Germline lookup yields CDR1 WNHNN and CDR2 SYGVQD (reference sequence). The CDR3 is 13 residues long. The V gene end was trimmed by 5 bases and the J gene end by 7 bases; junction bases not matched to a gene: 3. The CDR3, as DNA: TGCGCCAGCAGTCGAGGACTAGCGGGGGAGCAGTACTTC. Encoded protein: CASSRGLAGEQYF.

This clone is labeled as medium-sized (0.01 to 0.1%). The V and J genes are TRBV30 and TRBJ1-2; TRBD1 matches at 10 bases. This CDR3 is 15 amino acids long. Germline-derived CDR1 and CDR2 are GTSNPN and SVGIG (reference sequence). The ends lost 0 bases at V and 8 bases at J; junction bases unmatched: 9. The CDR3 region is CAWSVLRTGGRGYTF. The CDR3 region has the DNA TGTGCCTGGAGTGTACTCCGGACAGGGGGAAGAGGCTACACCTTC.